The clone carrying this T cell receptor (beta chain) was detected many times. Germline V gene sequence: CDR1 SQVTM, CDR2 ANQGSEA. The CDR3 covers 10 residues. Trimming took off 5 bases at V and 3 bases at J, with 5 bases between the two ends. This sample was included in a study of Graves' ophthalmopathy and Graves' hyperthyroidism. Amplified material comprised TCR beta CDR3 regions derived from RNA transcripts. First-round RT-PCR relied on HTBI primers, and a second-round multiplex PCR came next. A single record per CDR3 protein comes from TCRdb applying MiXCR to the multiplex PCR reads. The sample consists of 1 million to 1.3 million distinct CDR3 sequences, about 36% of them appearing once.

This chain uses TRBV29-1 with TRBJ2-7; D is unresolved. This receptor was obtained from an adult man with Graves' hyperthyroidism. The sequenced sample consisted of peripheral blood or thyroid tissue (not recorded which). The CDR3 region is CSVYDYEQYF. The CDR3, as DNA: TGCAGCGTTTATGACTACGAGCAGTACTTC.